This entry is about one T cell receptor (beta chain). What it binds is not known. This CDR3 contains 15 residues. Germline lookup yields CDR1 LGHNA and CDR2 YSLEER. Trimming removed 1 base from V and 5 bases from J, with 14 bases in between. The data were taken from a study of OX40 agonist ivuxolimab in advanced cancers. As for the study in general: Patients treated during dose escalation were battling hepatocellular carcinoma, melanoma, renal cell or head and neck cancer. Partial responses were achieved by three patients: one hepatocellular carcinoma, two cutaneous melanoma.

Notes on the study in general: On average, CD8+ T cells had more expanded clones than CD4+. Relatively little clonal expansion, among the lowest observed, appeared in partial responders at 0.1-3.0 mg/kg.

Assay used: immunoSEQ multiplex PCR; TCRdb lists only in-frame clones, some missing. This sample has approximately 60,000 clones, with roughly 92% found just once. The specimen was CD4+ or CD8+ T cells sorted from blood, collected in a trial of the OX40 agonist ivuxolimab. The sequence derives from an adult with an advanced solid tumor such as melanoma, head and neck, liver or kidney cancer. This chain connects TRBV4-3 to TRBJ2-5, with D tentatively TRBD1 (7 bases). CDR3 DNA: TGCGCCAGCAGCCAAGGGGGTGGAGGGGGCGAGACCCAGTACTTC. Its translation: CASSQGGGGGETQYF.